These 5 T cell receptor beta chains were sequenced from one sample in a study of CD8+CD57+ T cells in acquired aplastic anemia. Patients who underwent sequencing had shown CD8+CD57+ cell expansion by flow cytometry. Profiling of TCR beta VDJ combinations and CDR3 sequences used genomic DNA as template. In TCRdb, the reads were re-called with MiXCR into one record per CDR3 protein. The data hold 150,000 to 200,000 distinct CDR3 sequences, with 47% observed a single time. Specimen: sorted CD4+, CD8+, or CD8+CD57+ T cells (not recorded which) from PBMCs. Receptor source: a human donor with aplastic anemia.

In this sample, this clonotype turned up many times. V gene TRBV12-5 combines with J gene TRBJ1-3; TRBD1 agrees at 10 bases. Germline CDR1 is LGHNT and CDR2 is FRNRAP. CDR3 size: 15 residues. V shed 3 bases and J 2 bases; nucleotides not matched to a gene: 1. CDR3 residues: CASGFGTGAGNTIYF. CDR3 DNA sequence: TGTGCTAGTGGTTTCGGGACAGGGGCTGGAAACACCATATATTTT.

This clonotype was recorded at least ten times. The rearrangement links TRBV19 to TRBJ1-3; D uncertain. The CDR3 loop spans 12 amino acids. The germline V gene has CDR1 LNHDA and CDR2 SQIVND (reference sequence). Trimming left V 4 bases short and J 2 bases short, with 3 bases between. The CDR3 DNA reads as TGTGCCAGTAGTAGTCCTGGAAACACCATATATTTT. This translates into CASSSPGNTIYF.

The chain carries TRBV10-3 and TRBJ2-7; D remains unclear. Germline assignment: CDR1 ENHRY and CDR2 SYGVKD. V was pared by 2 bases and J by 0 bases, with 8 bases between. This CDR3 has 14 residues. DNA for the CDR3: TGTGCCATCAGTGAGGGGTCAAGCTCCTACGAGCAGTACTTC. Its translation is CAISEGSSSYEQYF.

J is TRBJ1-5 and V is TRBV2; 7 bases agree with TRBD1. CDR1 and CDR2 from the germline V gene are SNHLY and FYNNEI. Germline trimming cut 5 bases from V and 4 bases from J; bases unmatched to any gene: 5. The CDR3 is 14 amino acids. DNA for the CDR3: TGTGCCAGCAGTTTGGACAGGAAGAATCAGCCCCAGCATTTT. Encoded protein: CASSLDRKNQPQHF.

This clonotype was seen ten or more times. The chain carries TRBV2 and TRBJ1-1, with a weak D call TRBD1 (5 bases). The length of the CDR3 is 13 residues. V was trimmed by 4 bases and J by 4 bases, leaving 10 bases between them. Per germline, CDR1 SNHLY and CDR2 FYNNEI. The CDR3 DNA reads TGTGCCAGCAGTGGACCGGGGGGCACTGAAGCTTTCTTT. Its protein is CASSGPGGTEAFF. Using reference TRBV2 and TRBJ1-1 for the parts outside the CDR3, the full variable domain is EPEVTQTPSHQVTQMGQEVILRCVPISNHLYFYWYRQILGQKVEFLVSFYNNEISEKSEIFDDQFSVERPDGSNFTLKIRSTKLEDSAMYFCASSGPGGTEAFFGQGTRLTVV.